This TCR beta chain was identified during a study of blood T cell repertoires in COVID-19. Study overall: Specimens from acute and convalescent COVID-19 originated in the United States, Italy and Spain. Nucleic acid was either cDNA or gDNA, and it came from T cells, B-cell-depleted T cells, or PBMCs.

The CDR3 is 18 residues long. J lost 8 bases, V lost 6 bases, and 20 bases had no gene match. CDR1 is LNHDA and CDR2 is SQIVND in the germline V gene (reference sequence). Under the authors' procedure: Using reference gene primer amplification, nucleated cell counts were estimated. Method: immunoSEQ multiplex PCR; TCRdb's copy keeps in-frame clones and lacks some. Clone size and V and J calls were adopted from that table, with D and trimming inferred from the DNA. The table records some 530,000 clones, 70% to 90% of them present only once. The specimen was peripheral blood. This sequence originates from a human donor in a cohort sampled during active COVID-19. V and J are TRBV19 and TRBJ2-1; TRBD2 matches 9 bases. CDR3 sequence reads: CASRRSNPLAGLLDEQFF. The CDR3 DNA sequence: TGTGCCAGTAGGCGCTCCAACCCCCTAGCGGGGCTGCTGGATGAGCAGTTCTTC.